This record concerns one T cell receptor beta chain sequence. Its specific antigen is unknown. Base-call qualities are not available, and no considerably larger clone is one nucleotide away. The cohort consisted of 600 or so healthy bone marrow donors. Cohort members were all nominally healthy when sampled, although unrecorded immune exposures were likely present. The donor tested CMV seropositive and was one of the 289 seropositive cohort members. Every donor gave a peripheral blood sample, and the peripheral blood mononuclear cells from that sample were used for TCR beta sequencing. Genomic DNA was extracted from the blood cell samples with the Qiagen DNeasy Blood Extraction Kit. The library was made by the immunoSEQ multiplex PCR assay. For the multiplex PCR, a mixture combining 60 forward primers for TCR Vbeta segments and 13 reverse primers for TCR Jbeta segments was used. The CDR3 region of rearranged TCR beta genes was amplified from genomic DNA by a multiplex PCR assay. On the Illumina HiSeq System, the amplified TCR beta libraries were sequenced as 87-base-pair reads. In the authors' own workflow: A later analysis counted 65 million to 90 million unique TCR beta chains across the 550 to 750 repertoires, and 9 million to 14 million of these chains were shared by at least two donors. Raw reads were error-corrected and collapsed into unique sequences by a nearest-neighbor algorithm in which closely related sequences were merged to remove PCR and sequencing errors. CDR3 sequences were aligned to IMGT reference sequences to assign V, D and J gene segments. For a sequence to be retained, a match of at least six nucleotides to both a V gene segment and a J gene segment was required. Rearrangements were called productive when the CDR3 lacked stop codons and stayed in frame with V and J; all others were non-productive. Following IMGT convention, CDR3 was defined as the stretch from the second conserved V-encoded cysteine up to the conserved J-encoded phenylalanine. In an earlier analysis of around 600 of the donors, sequences lacking an unambiguous match to a single V gene segment were excluded. In an earlier analysis of 450 to 750 of the donors, a V segment was called functional when productive rearrangements were above 56.7%, and segregating when the standard deviation between donors exceeded 5%. A statistical classification framework was built to diagnose cytomegalovirus status from the catalog of TCR beta chain sequences. In a later analysis, TCR nucleotide sequences were compared against IMGT/GENE-DB human TR gene sequences so that V and J genes could be assigned. In a later analysis, CDR3 sequences and most-parsimonious VDJ recombination scenarios were assigned using the TCRdist pipeline. In a later analysis, each TCR beta chain was defined by its CDR3 amino acid sequence together with its V-gene family, and reads lacking a unique V-gene family were excluded. A later analysis removed 500 to 600 highly shared, low-generation-probability nucleotide sequences to deal with suspected cross-contamination and a sequencing artifact. A later analysis calculated a clonal expansion index for each public chain from normalized within-repertoire ranks of inferred template counts. Generation probabilities in a later analysis came from a VDJ recombination model fitted to out-of-frame rearrangements, and those results were checked against IGoR. In a later analysis, TCR-TCR, TCR-HLA and TCR-CMV co-occurrence was scored with hypergeometric tests, and a repertoire-size bias correction was applied to TCR pairs. False discovery rates were estimated in a later analysis by permuting HLA or CMV assignments 20 times. In a later analysis, co-occurring TCRs were grouped using DBSCAN, and TCRdist sequence similarity was added for clustering within HLA-allele-positive subsets. For co-occurrence clustering, repertoires with fewer than 30,000 or more than 120,000 public chains were excluded, along with about five repertoires with anomalous nucleotide sharing. TCRdb retrieved this table from immuneACCESS and kept in-frame rearrangements only. Not all clones are present; in checked studies, unresolved V genes account for under half, and no reason is known for the remainder. The V and J calls and the clone size are those of that table, but D and trimming were determined from the DNA. The sample records about 89,000 clones, roughly 86% of which are singletons. Of the sample, approximately 10% falls within the top ten clones.

These data are taken from a study of cytomegalovirus exposure and HLA in healthy donors (dated by TCRdb to 2016 to 2017). For context, the study as a whole: An earlier analysis of 587 of the donors reported around 280 Gb of sequence data and 117 million unique TCR beta sequences obtained from about 180 million T cells. Besides the first cohort of some 670 subjects, a separate validation cohort made up of roughly 120 different subjects was used. Roughly five DR-DQ haplotypes were handled as single units for association and clustering, since linkage in the cohort was strong. HLA typing included class I and class II loci at four-digit resolution. A later analysis re-examined previously published TCR beta repertoires from about 700 donors and added high-resolution HLA genotyping to investigate patterns of TCR occurrence. Of the 300 to 500 genotyped donors, approximately 81% were placed in the genetic ancestry cluster associated with self-reported Caucasian donors. Alongside the repertoire data, information on donor age, sex, ethnicity and CMV serostatus was compiled. Every repertoire in the discovery cohort had been generated on one and the same sequencing platform. The aim of the study was to test whether cataloging public T cell receptors could identify signatures of past pathogen exposure. To predict cytomegalovirus infection status, the study brought together high-throughput TCR immunosequencing, statistical association of individual TCRs with disease status, and machine learning. The study used immunosequencing to profile the T cell repertoires of 600 to 850 subjects and linked those repertoires to cytomegalovirus serostatus. A later genetic analysis took genome-wide SNP genotypes for 398 of the 666 donors and used that subset as a discovery cohort. On average, 235,054 unique TCR beta nucleotide sequences were sequenced per donor among 350 to 400 genotyped donors of the cohort, with roughly 18% of those sequences being non-productive. Rather than using new phenotypic data, the later analysis identified candidate immune exposures from TCR beta sequences and from how often those sequences occurred across donors. In an earlier analysis of 500 to 650 of the donors, high-throughput TCR beta sequencing was used to judge whether each TCR beta V gene segment behaved as functional or pseudogenic. Typing coverage varied by locus: roughly 629-630 donors for A, B, C, DRB1 and DQB1; about 520 for DQA1; around 570 for DPA1; roughly 450 for DPB1. An early release covering some 640 HLA-typed donors comprised about 300 gigabases of sequencing data and tens of millions of unique TCR sequences.

Study-wide findings and limitations: A further reported finding was that TCR beta sequences accurately predicted the HLA-A and HLA-B alleles for most subjects in the first cohort. The presence/absence analyses assumed that sequencing depth was roughly uniform across donors, and that assumption may not be true. Three of the identified cytomegalovirus-associated TCR beta chains were confirmed in vitro to be specific for cytomegalovirus antigens. This cohort had only TCR beta chains sequenced, and the lack of alpha or paired-chain data limited which features could be detected. Because HLA typing was unavailable for some donors at each locus, only the typed subset was used in association tests. In a later genetic analysis, a missense DCLRE1C variant was associated with V-gene and J-gene trimming of TCR beta chains, and the association was replicated in an independent cohort. Strong co-occurrence of HLA alleles, especially DR and DQ, made assigning TCR associations to individual alleles difficult. In both the original and validation cohorts, the classifier was reported to diagnose cytomegalovirus status with high specificity and sensitivity. A later analysis found that HLA-associated TCR beta chains were more clonally expanded and had lower generation probabilities than equally common non-associated chains. CMV serostatus was the only immune exposure information available for the cohort. In a later genetic analysis, fewer N-insertions in productive TCRs were reported among donors in an Asian-associated ancestry cluster than the approximately 630-donor mean. Because counts were too low, fewer than 20 rarely observed V segments, including chromosome 9 orphons, were excluded from the earlier analysis of a few hundred of the donors. The authors suggested that the approach could potentially be generalized to other disease states and immunological phenotypes. An earlier analysis of approximately 500 of the donors showed that most TCR beta V segments appeared in productive rearrangements either about 87% or about 30% of the time, which broadly matched IMGT annotations. A later analysis associated about 17,000 TCR beta sequences with specific HLA alleles at a false discovery rate of 0.05. In a later analysis, TCR association rates were found to vary across HLA loci, with the most associated TCRs seen for DRB1 alleles and the fewest for HLA-C alleles. According to a later analysis, most CMV-associated TCR beta chains appeared to be HLA-restricted, and the HLA associations seemed to be driven largely by CMV exposure. While some public TCRs were present in many individuals, most TCR sequences turned up only very rarely across donors. In the study, 164 TCR beta chains were listed as associated with cytomegalovirus. A group of highly shared sequence variants was considered likely to be a technical artifact of the sequencing pipeline. Correlated functional status among segregating V segments might be attributable to linkage disequilibrium, but an unknown experimental factor could not be ruled out. Some IMGT-functional V segments, including TRBV6-2 and TRBV6-3, could not be told apart with the 87-base-pair reads, so those segments were excluded. A later analysis reported that several top co-occurrence clusters appeared linked to parvovirus B19, influenza, CMV and Epstein-Barr virus.

Based on the germline V gene, the CDR1 and CDR2 sequences are SGHRS and YFSETQ. The CDR3 measures 13 amino acids from cysteine to phenylalanine. Kept here is only the CDR3 DNA, which spans 39 bases and is read in frame from base 1. Deletion took 0 bases off V and 5 bases off J, with a span of 9 bases between the germline ends. This TCR derives from a man aged 25 to 40 in good health and CMV-seropositive. The sequencing sample was made of PBMCs. This sequence uses TRBV5-1 and TRBJ2-7; the D gene is perhaps TRBD1, on 5 matching bases. Here is the DNA: TGCGCCAGCAGCTTGGATCTCAGGGACGAGCAGTACTTC. This gives the protein CASSLDLRDEQYF. With the rest looked up from the reference TRBV5-1 and TRBJ2-7 genes rather than sequenced, the full variable domain is KAGVTQTPRYLIKTRGQQVTLSCSPISGHRSVSWYQQTPGQGLQFLFEYFSETQRNKGNFPGRFSGRQFSNSRSEMNVSTLELGDSALYLCASSLDLRDEQYFGPGTRLTVT.